A selection of T cell receptor beta chains follows, all from one sample in a study of naive and memory T cell subsets. TCRdb passed the UMI-ligation and nested PCR reads through MiXCR, listing each CDR3 protein once. The table lists 95,000 to 150,000 distinct CDR3 sequences, roughly 36% of them singletons. The specimen was central memory CD4+ T cells from blood. Every receptor here comes from a human donor in good health. Both conserved end residues are trimmed from each CDR3. Each record gives: V gene, CDR3 length, D gene, J gene, CDR3 protein. A D gene is named only where the DNA matches it firmly.

>TRBV7-8|10|TRBD1|TRBJ2-1
ASSSRDRAWF
>TRBV5-6|12|-|TRBJ2-7
ASSLSGPHYEQY
>TRBV7-2|10|-|TRBJ2-7
ASSSGIYEQY
>TRBV6-6|11|-|TRBJ2-1
ASTSGALGEQF
>TRBV7-9|13|-|TRBJ2-3
ASSFLSPSTDTQY
>TRBV6-5|13|-|TRBJ2-7
ASRPTLMGAYEQY
>TRBV4-1|16|-|TRBJ2-1
ASSRSSLPGLVYNEQF
>TRBV6-2/TRBV6-3|17|TRBD1|TRBJ1-1
ASSYEVLKTGAQNTEAF
>TRBV29-1|12|-|TRBJ2-5
SVEDLGHLGTQY
>TRBV9|13|TRBD2|TRBJ2-2
ASRATSGSTGELF
>TRBV12-3/TRBV12-4|14|TRBD2|TRBJ2-4
ASSRLAGLAKNIQY
>TRBV5-1|13|TRBD2|TRBJ2-5
ASSRGTSGQETQY
>TRBV27|12|TRBD2|TRBJ2-1
ASQSGRVYNEQF
>TRBV20-1|13|-|TRBJ2-3
SASTGFESTDTQY
>TRBV20-1|10|TRBD1|TRBJ1-2
SVDRGDYGYT
>TRBV12-3/TRBV12-4|13|-|TRBJ2-1
ASKLRDSSYNEQF
>TRBV12-3/TRBV12-4|12|-|TRBJ2-7
ASSFRGGSYEQY
>TRBV7-2|14|-|TRBJ2-3
ASSLHPTAFTDTQY
>TRBV28|14|TRBD2|TRBJ2-3
ASTQIAGGGTDTQY
>TRBV28|15|TRBD1|TRBJ2-2
ASSPIWGQGGTGELF
>TRBV7-2|9|-|TRBJ2-4
ASSMDSVRY
>TRBV6-6|12|-|TRBJ1-5
ASSFGQHNQPQH
>TRBV18|13|-|TRBJ2-7
ASSPADGAGYEQY
>TRBV5-1|15|-|TRBJ2-1
ASSLTGSQSSYNEQF
>TRBV12-3/TRBV12-4|13|-|TRBJ1-5
ASSRTANSNQPQH
>TRBV5-1|12|TRBD2|TRBJ2-1
ASSPMRGSHEQF
>TRBV6-5|14|-|TRBJ2-6
ASSAIRVSGANVLT
>TRBV12-5|15|TRBD2|TRBJ2-1
ASGLVRSREGYNEQF
>TRBV20-1|15|TRBD2|TRBJ2-1
SARGLAGGSSYNEQF
>TRBV7-2|10|-|TRBJ2-2
ASSLGTGELF